What follows are 24 T cell receptor beta chains derived from one specimen sequenced in a study of blood T cell repertoires in COVID-19. TCRdb's copy holds only in-frame clones and misses some; the assay was immunoSEQ multiplex PCR. The sample contains about 150,000 clones, about 85% of which appear only once. Sequencing was performed on peripheral blood. The receptors shown here come from a woman aged 70-85 years with acute or convalescent COVID-19.

J is TRBJ1-5 and V is TRBV4-1; 7 bases agree with TRBD1. Germline CDR1 MGHRA, CDR2 YSYEKL. This CDR3 comprises 14 residues. With 8 bases clipped from V and 3 bases from J, the junction kept 7 bases outside the gene matches. The DNA of the CDR3 is TGCGCCAGCGGGCCAGGGGGTAACAATCAGCCCCAGCATTTT. It yields the protein CASGPGGNNQPQHF.

The chain is built from TRBV5-1 and TRBJ2-1, with D maybe TRBD1 (6 bases). The CDR3 covers 14 residues. Germline V CDR1 and CDR2: SGHRS, YFSETQ. V shed 5 bases and J shed 0 bases, with 9 bases lying between them. For the CDR3, the DNA is TGCGCCAGCAGAAGACAGGACTCCTACAATGAGCAGTTCTTC. It yields the protein CASRRQDSYNEQFF.

The chain combines TRBV2 with TRBJ1-5; the match to TRBD1 covers 7 bases. Trimming cost V 5 bases and J 5 bases; bases outside gene matches: 6. The CDR3 sequence is 14 residues long. The germline V gene encodes CDR1 SNHLY and CDR2 FYNNEI. The CDR3 reads CASSSRTGHQPQHF. CDR3 in DNA: TGTGCCAGCAGTTCTAGGACAGGCCATCAGCCCCAGCATTTT.

This chain connects TRBV19 to TRBJ2-7, with D tentatively TRBD2 (5 bases). The CDR3 extends over 13 amino acids. V lost 1 base to trimming and J lost 2 bases, with 6 bases between them. CDR1 is LNHDA and CDR2 is SQIVND in the germline V gene (reference sequence). The CDR3 here is CASSIGGAYEQYF. The CDR3 bases are TGTGCCAGTAGTATAGGGGGAGCCTACGAGCAGTACTTC.

The CDR3 DNA sequence: TGTGCCAGCAGCCCGACGGACAGGCCCTTTCGCACCCAGTACTTC. It translates to CASSPTDRPFRTQYF. V gene TRBV7-2 combines with J gene TRBJ2-5; 7 nucleotides align to TRBD1. Germline loops: CDR1 SGHTA, CDR2 FQGNSA. V lost 5 bases, J lost 8 bases, and 14 bases stayed unmatched. This CDR3 has 15 amino acids.

V is TRBV5-5 and J is TRBJ2-7; D call uncertain. Germline V gives CDR1 SGHKS, CDR2 YYEKEE (reference sequence). Trimming removed 4 bases from V and 3 bases from J, with 5 bases in between. The CDR3 has 11 residues. The CDR3 region is CASSGHYEQYF. As DNA, the CDR3 is TGTGCCAGCAGCGGGCACTACGAGCAGTACTTC.

This sequence joins TRBV5-8 and TRBJ2-1; D is perhaps TRBD1 (5 bases). Germline V gives CDR1 SGHTS, CDR2 YDEGEE. With 7 bases removed from V and 5 bases from J, the gap between germline ends came to 22 bases. This CDR3 contains 16 residues. The CDR3 reads CASPPGQGLGDNEQFF. Here the CDR3 DNA reads TGTGCCAGCCCTCCAGGGCAGGGATTGGGCGACAATGAGCAGTTCTTC.

The chain carries TRBV11-2 and TRBJ1-6; 9 bases line up with TRBD1. Germline values: CDR1 SGHAT, CDR2 FQNNGV. The CDR3 has 14 residues. The V gene end was trimmed by 6 bases and the J gene end by 6 bases; junction bases not matched to a gene: 3. The CDR3 bases are TGTGCCAGCAGACCGGGACAGGGTAATTCACCCCTCCACTTT. This sequence encodes CASRPGQGNSPLHF.

The chain is built from TRBV29-1 and TRBJ1-4; 8 bases are a match to TRBD1. CDR3 size: 13 residues. With V trimmed by 6 bases and J by 7 bases, 7 bases remained unmatched. The V gene's germline CDR1 is SQVTM and CDR2 ANQGSEA. CDR3 sequence: CSVGQGGSEKLFF. As DNA, the CDR3 is TGCAGCGTAGGACAGGGTGGGAGTGAAAAACTGTTTTTT. The full variable domain, with the rest looked up from reference TRBV29-1 and TRBJ1-4, is SAVISQKPSRDICQRGTSLTIQCQVDSQVTMMFWYRQQPGQSLTLIATANQGSEATYESGFVIDKFPISRPNLTFSTLTVSNMSPEDSSIYLCSVGQGGSEKLFFGSGTQLSVL.

The rearrangement uses TRBV28 and TRBJ1-2; tentative D call: TRBD1 (6 bases). CDR3 size: 11 residues. The germline V gene encodes CDR1 MDHEN and CDR2 SYDVKM. V shed 6 bases and J shed 6 bases, with 8 bases lying between them. The CDR3 DNA is TGTGCCAGCAGGCAGGGGCATGGCTACACCTTC. It encodes CASRQGHGYTF.

The chain employs TRBV7-2 and TRBJ1-1; D not certain. With 7 bases removed from V and 5 bases from J, the gap between germline ends came to 11 bases. This CDR3 has 12 amino acids. Germline assignment: CDR1 SGHTA and CDR2 FQGNSA. The CDR3 reads CASKSGTTEAFF. CDR3 DNA: TGTGCCAGCAAGAGTGGTACGACTGAAGCTTTCTTT.

The chain couples TRBV19 to TRBJ1-5; D is unclear. Trimming pared 2 bases from V and 0 bases from J, leaving 11 bases between. This CDR3 region has 16 residues. The V gene's germline CDR1 is LNHDA and CDR2 SQIVND (reference sequence). CDR3 residues: CASSISGISSNQPQHF. The CDR3 nucleotides are TGTGCCAGTAGTATATCAGGTATTTCTAGCAATCAGCCCCAGCATTTT.

This chain joins TRBV19 and TRBJ2-6; 8 bases are shared with TRBD1. The CDR3 runs 16 residues. CDR1 and CDR2 from the germline V gene are LNHDA and SQIVND (reference sequence). With 3 bases clipped from V and 3 bases from J, the junction kept 4 bases outside the gene matches. CDR3: CASSIRGQFGANVLTF. Written as DNA, the CDR3 is TGTGCCAGTAGTATCAGGGGGCAATTTGGGGCCAACGTCCTGACTTTC.

This chain connects TRBV5-4 to TRBJ2-3; TRBD2 agrees at 8 bases. The CDR3 has 17 amino acids. The V and J ends lost 1 base and 2 bases, in that order; junction bases with no gene match: 9. Germline lookup yields CDR1 SGHNT and CDR2 YYREEE (reference sequence). CDR3 DNA sequence: TGTGCCAGCAGCTTGTCCGGGGGGGCGGGAACCACAGATACGCAGTATTTT. As protein: CASSLSGGAGTTDTQYF.

The chain couples TRBV7-9 to TRBJ2-1; 9 positions match TRBD1. This CDR3 is 17 amino acids long. Trimming cost V 5 bases and J 2 bases; bases outside gene matches: 10. Germline assignment: CDR1 SEHNR and CDR2 FQNEAQ (reference sequence). The CDR3 here is CASSQTPGTGTYNEQFF. The CDR3 DNA reads TGTGCCAGCAGCCAGACTCCCGGGACAGGGACCTACAATGAGCAGTTCTTC.

This sequence joins TRBV28 and TRBJ1-3, with 10 bases aligning to TRBD1. Germline V lookup: CDR1 MDHEN, CDR2 SYDVKM. Losses at the gene ends were 4 bases for V and 2 bases for J; bases not matched to a gene: 2. This CDR3 contains 15 residues. CDR3 loop: CASSSGTGAGNTIYF. The CDR3 DNA sequence: TGTGCCAGCAGTTCCGGGACAGGGGCTGGAAACACCATATATTTT.

DNA of the CDR3: TGTGCCAGCAGCCAAGAGATCGGGACAGGTCCAGGAAAACTGTTTTTT. Translated: CASSQEIGTGPGKLFF. The chain is built from TRBV3-1 (or the pseudogene TRBV3-2) and TRBJ1-4, with 8 nucleotides matching TRBD1. CDR1 is LGHDT, CDR2 YNNKEL, per germline (reference sequence). V lost 0 bases and J lost 10; bases outside the gene matches: 10. There are 16 residues in the CDR3.

The sample holds one count of this clone. J is TRBJ1-3 and V is TRBV6-5, with D tentatively TRBD1 (5 bases). The CDR3 has 15 amino acids. CDR1 and CDR2 from the germline V gene are MNHEY and SVGAGI. Between the trimmed V and J ends, which lost 6 bases and 0 bases, there was a span of 12 bases. The CDR3 DNA reads TGTGCCAGCAGCCCAGACAGCGCCTCTGGAAACACCATATATTTT. Translated, it gives CASSPDSASGNTIYF.

This clone was picked up one time. The J gene is TRBJ1-4, the V gene TRBV5-6, with TRBD1 identical over 10 bases. CDR1 SGHDT and CDR2 YYEEEE come from the germline V gene. The CDR3 has 14 amino acids. Trimming at V came to 4 bases and at J to 10 bases, leaving 7 bases not matched to a gene. Here the CDR3 DNA reads TGTGCCAGCAGCCAGGGACAGGGGTTCAGAAAACTGTTTTTT. Translating gives CASSQGQGFRKLFF.

The CDR3 sequence: CASSQEGAAQLNEKLFF. In DNA form, the CDR3 reads TGCGCCAGCAGCCAAGAGGGGGCGGCCCAGCTTAATGAAAAACTGTTTTTT. This chain links TRBV4-1 with TRBJ1-4; tentative D call: TRBD1 (6 bases). Between the trimmed V and J ends, which lost 0 bases and 4 bases, there was a span of 15 bases. The germline gives CDR1 MGHRA, CDR2 YSYEKL. The CDR3 has 17 amino acids.

The V and J genes are TRBV5-6 and TRBJ1-2; no reliable D call. Trimming took off 0 bases at V and 8 bases at J, with 11 bases between the two ends. The V gene's germline CDR1 is SGHDT and CDR2 YYEEEE. The CDR3 loop spans 13 amino acids. The CDR3 DNA reads TGTGCCAGCAGCTTGGGGTCAGGCAGAGGCTACACCTTC. It specifies CASSLGSGRGYTF.

In regard to this clone: Other DNA sequences within the sample encode an identical CDR3. The gene calls are TRBV5-1 and TRBJ2-1; TRBD2 matches at 11 bases. V was clipped by 5 bases and J by 4 bases; unmatched bases: 2. This CDR3 region has 14 residues. Germline V gives CDR1 SGHRS, CDR2 YFSETQ. CDR3 in amino acids: CASSSGGAYNEQFF. DNA of the CDR3: TGCGCCAGCAGTAGCGGGGGGGCGTACAATGAGCAGTTCTTC.

The rearrangement uses TRBV7-2 and TRBJ2-2, with 9 bases that match TRBD1. The CDR3 loop spans 16 amino acids. V dropped 1 base and J dropped 4; count of bases not matched to a gene: 4. Germline loops: CDR1 SGHTA, CDR2 FQGNSA. The CDR3 DNA reads TGTGCCAGCAGCTTAGTGACAGGGGGGAGCACCGGGGAGCTGTTTTTT. Protein product: CASSLVTGGSTGELFF.

In nucleotides, the CDR3 is TGCGCCAGCAGCGATAGACTGAGCTCCTACAATGAGCAGTTCTTC. Its translation is CASSDRLSSYNEQFF. The chain employs TRBV5-1 and TRBJ2-1; unclear D gene. The CDR3 is 15 residues long. The germline CDR1 and CDR2 sequences are SGHRS and YFSETQ. The V end lost 4 bases, the J end lost 0 bases, and 11 bases lay between the germline ends.